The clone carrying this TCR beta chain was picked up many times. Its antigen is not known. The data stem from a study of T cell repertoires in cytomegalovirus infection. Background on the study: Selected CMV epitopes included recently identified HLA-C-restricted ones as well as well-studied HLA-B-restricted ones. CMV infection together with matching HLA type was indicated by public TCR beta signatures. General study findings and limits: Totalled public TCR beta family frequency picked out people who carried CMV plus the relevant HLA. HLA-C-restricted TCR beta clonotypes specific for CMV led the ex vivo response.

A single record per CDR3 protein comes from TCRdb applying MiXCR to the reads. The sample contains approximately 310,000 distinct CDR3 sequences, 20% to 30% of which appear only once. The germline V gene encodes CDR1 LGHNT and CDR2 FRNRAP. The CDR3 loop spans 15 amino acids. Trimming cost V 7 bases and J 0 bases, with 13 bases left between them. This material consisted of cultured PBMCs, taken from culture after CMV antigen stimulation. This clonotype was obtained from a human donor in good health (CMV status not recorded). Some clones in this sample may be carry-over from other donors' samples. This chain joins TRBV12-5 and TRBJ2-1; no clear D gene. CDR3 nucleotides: TGTGCTAGTGCCATTGGGTCGGCCTCCTACAATGAGCAGTTCTTC. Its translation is CASAIGSASYNEQFF. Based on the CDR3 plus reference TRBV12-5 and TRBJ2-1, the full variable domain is DARVTQTPRHKVTEMGQEVTMRCQPILGHNTVFWYRQTMMQGLELLAYFRNRAPLDDSGMPKDRFSAEMPDATLATLKIQPSEPRDSAVYFCASAIGSASYNEQFFGPGTRLTVL.